One TCR beta chain is described in this entry. Its cognate antigen has yet to be identified. Within one base of it there is no much larger clone, and no base qualities were kept. This entry belongs to a study of T cell responses to AZD1222 COVID-19 vaccine (dated by TCRdb to the early 2020s). A note on the overall study: TCR sequencing covered some 240 trial participants: 200 to 220 given two doses of AZD1222 and 26 given two doses of MenACWY control vaccine. Trial participants were enrolled by age into subgroups of 18-55, 56-69 and 70-plus years, and 148, 28 and 57 TCR-sequenced participants, respectively, were included in these subgroups. What the authors observed across the whole study: Because no samples from the day 14 peak response were available, repertoires could be characterized only after the peak T cell response. In the small 56-69-year group, the increase in depth fell short of significance, most likely because of low power. After two AZD1222 doses, spike-specific TCR breadth and depth were significantly higher than at day 0 and than in MenACWY recipients. Conclusions about previously exposed vaccinees are limited because only 6 or 7 AZD1222 recipients were SARS-CoV-2 seropositive at baseline. Epitopes outside the regions mutated in the B.1.351 and B.1.1.7 variants were reportedly recognized by nearly half of the unique spike-specific TCRs. Most participants were white British and females outnumbered males, and the authors suggested that clonal diversity may have been underestimated. The vaccine-associated CD4 TCRs covered the entire spike protein, and the dominant responses fell in regions 160-218 and 743-854.

The CDR3 regions of human TCRbeta chains were subjected to immunosequencing. On the authors' methods: TCRs in the repertoires were matched against a reference library of SARS-CoV-2-specific TCRs that had been generated with the MIRA antigen-specificity platform. Breadth was defined as the fraction of unique TCRs that were SARS-CoV-2-associated. Depth was defined as the fraction of total T cells that were SARS-CoV-2-associated. Using the MIRA data, every spike-specific TCR was mapped to the spike region that the TCR reacted to and assigned to either a CD4 or a CD8 class. Log10-transformed breadth and depth values were compared by one-way ANOVA with Sidak's multiple comparisons tests. Held by TCRdb, this immuneACCESS table contains in-frame sequences only and omits some clones. Under half of the omission traces to an unresolved V gene where checked; the cause of the rest is unknown. That table furnishes V, J and clone size, whereas the DNA furnished D and trimming. A total of about 140,000 clones appear in this sample, 88% of them only once. The ten largest clones represent 3% to 3.5% of the sample.

What this sample's time point label stands for: about 28 days (+/-7) after the second vaccine dose. Because spike-specific TCR depth and breadth did not differ between the two schedules, AZD1222 recipients who got a second dose at roughly 4 weeks were pooled with those who got a second dose at roughly 12 weeks. Vaccinee samples came from UK trials COV001 and COV002, including a single-blind randomized controlled phase 2/3 trial of AZD1222 (ChAdOx1 nCoV-19) in healthy adults. For TCRbeta chain sequencing, PBMC samples from trial participants were taken at day 0 and at day 28 after the second dose. The TCR originated in an adult who received the AZD1222 COVID-19 vaccine. The starting material was peripheral blood, obtained 28 days after the second AZD1222 dose.

The CDR3 protein is CASSNFGGTASYEQYF. The DNA is as follows: TGTGCCAGCAGCAATTTTGGGGGGACAGCCTCCTACGAGCAGTACTTC. The chain joins TRBV7-9 to TRBJ2-7, and possibly TRBD1, on 7 matching bases. The CDR3 has 16 amino acids, counting the end cysteine and phenylalanine. Just the 48-base CDR3 DNA is kept, in frame starting at base 1. The germline V gene (reference sequence) supplies CDR1 SEHNR and CDR2 FQNEAQ. V loses 5 bases, J loses 0 bases, and the germline ends lie 17 bases apart.